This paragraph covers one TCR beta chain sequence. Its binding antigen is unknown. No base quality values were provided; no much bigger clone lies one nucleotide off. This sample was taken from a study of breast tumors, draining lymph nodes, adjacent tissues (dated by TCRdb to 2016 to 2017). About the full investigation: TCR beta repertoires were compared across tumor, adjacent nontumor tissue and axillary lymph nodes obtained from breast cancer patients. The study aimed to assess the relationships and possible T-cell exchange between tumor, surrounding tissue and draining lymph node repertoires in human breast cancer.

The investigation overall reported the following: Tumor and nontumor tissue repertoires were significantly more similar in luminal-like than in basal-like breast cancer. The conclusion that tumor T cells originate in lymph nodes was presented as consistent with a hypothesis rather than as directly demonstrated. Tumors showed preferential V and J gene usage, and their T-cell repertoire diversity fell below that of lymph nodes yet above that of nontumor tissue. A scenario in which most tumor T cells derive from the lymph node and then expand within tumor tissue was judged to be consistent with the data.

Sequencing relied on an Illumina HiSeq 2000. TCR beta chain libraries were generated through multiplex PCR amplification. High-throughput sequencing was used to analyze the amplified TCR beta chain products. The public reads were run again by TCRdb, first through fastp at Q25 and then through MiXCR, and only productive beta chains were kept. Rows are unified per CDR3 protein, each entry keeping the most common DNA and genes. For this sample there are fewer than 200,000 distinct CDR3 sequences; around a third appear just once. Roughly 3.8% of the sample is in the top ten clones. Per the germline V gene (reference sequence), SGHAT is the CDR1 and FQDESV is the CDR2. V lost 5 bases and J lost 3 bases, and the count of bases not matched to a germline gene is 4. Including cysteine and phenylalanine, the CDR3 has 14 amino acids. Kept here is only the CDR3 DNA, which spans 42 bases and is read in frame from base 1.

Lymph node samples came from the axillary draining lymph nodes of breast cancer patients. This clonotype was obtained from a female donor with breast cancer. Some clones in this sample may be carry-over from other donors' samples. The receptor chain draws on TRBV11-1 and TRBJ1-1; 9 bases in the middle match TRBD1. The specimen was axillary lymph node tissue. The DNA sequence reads TGTGCCAGCAGCCACGGACAGGGGCACACTGAAGCTTTCTTT. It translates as CASSHGQGHTEAFF.